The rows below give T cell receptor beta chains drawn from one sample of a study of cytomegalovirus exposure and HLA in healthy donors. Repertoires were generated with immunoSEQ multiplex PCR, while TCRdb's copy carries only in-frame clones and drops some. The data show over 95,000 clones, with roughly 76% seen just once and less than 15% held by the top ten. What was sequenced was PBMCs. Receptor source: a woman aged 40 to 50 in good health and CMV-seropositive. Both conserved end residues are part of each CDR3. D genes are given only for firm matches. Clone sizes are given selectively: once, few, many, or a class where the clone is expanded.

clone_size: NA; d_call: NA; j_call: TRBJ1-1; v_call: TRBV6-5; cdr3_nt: TGTGCCGCGAGGAGTTGGACTGAAGCTTTCTTT; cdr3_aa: CAARSWTEAFF
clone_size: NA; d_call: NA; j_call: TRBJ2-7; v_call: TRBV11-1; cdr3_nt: TGTGCCAGCAGCCGCAGGGACTTTCCTGTGGAGTACTTC; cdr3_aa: CASSRRDFPVEYF
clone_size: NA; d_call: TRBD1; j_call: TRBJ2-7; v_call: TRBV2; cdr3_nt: TGTGCCAGCCAGACAGGGGACGAGCAGTACTTC; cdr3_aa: CASQTGDEQYF
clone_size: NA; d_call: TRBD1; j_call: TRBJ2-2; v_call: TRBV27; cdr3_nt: TGTGCCAGCAGTTTAGAGGGGGCGCTTGCGGCCGGGGAGCTGTTTTTT; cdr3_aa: CASSLEGALAAGELFF
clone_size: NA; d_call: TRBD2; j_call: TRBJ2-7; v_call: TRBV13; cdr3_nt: TGTGCCAGCAGCTTAGCCGGGTGGCTAGCGGGGCCCTACGAGCAGTACTTC; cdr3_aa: CASSLAGWLAGPYEQYF
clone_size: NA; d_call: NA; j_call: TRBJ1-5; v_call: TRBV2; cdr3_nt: TGTGCCAGCAGTGCAGGGCTCTCGGGCAATCAGCCCCAGCATTTT; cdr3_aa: CASSAGLSGNQPQHF
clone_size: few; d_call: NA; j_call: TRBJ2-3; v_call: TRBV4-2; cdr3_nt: TGTGCCAGCAGCCAAGAGAGCGAGTCCTACACAGATACGCAGTATTTT; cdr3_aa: CASSQESESYTDTQYF
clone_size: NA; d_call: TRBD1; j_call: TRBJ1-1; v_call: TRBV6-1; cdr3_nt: TGTGCCAGCACCGAGACAGGGAGATGGCCTGAAGCTTTCTTT; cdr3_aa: CASTETGRWPEAFF
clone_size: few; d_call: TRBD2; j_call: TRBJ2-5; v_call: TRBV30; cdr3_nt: TGTGCCAGACAGAGCGGGGGGGCCGGGGAGACCCAGTACTTC; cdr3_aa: CARQSGGAGETQYF
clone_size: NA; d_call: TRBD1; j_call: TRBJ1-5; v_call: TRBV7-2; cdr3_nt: TGTGCCAGCAGCACCCGACAGGGGAGCCCCCAGCATTTT; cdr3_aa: CASSTRQGSPQHF
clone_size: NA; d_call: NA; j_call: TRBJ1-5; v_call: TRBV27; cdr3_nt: TGTGCCAGCAGTTTATCGGGGCAGTTCAATCAGCCCCAGCATTTT; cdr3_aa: CASSLSGQFNQPQHF
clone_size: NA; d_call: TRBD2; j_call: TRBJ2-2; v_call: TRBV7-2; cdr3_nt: TGTGCCAGCAGCTTAGCCGGGACTAGCCCCGGGGAGCTGTTTTTT; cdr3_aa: CASSLAGTSPGELFF
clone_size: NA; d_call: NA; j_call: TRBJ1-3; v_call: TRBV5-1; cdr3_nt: TGCGCCAGCAGCTTGCCAGGAAACCCTGGAAACACCATATATTTT; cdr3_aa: CASSLPGNPGNTIYF
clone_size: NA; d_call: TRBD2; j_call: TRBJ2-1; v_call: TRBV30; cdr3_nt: TGTGCCTGGGAGGGAGCGGGGGGGCCCCGGCATGAGCAGTTCTTC; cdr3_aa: CAWEGAGGPRHEQFF
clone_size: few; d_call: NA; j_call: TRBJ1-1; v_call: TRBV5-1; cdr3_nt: TGTGCCAGCATCCAAAGAGCGGGGAACACTGAAGCTTTCTTT; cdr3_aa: CASIQRAGNTEAFF
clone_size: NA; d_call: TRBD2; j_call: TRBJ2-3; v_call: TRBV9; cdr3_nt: TGTGCCAGCAGCAAGACTAGCGGGGGACCCTTTTCCACAGATACGCAGTATTTT; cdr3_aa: CASSKTSGGPFSTDTQYF
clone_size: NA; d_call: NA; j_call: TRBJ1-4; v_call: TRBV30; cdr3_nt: TGTGCCTGGACCCCCGGCCAGGCCACAACTAATGAAAAACTGTTTTTT; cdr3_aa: CAWTPGQATTNEKLFF
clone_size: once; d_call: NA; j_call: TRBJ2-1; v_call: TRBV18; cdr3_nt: TGTGCCAGCTCACTGAACAGGGATTTAGGTGAGCAGTTCTTC; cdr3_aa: CASSLNRDLGEQFF
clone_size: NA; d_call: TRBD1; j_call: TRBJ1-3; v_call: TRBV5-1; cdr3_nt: TGCGCCAGCAGCTTGAGGACAGGATCTGGAAACACCATATATTTT; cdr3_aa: CASSLRTGSGNTIYF
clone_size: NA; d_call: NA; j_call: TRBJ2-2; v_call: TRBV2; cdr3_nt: TGTGCCAGCAGGGAGCCCGGTCGGCACTTTACCGGGGAGCTGTTTTTT; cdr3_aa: CASREPGRHFTGELFF
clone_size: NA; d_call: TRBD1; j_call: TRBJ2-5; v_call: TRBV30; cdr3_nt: TGTGCCTGGAGTGGGGGTAGGGGGTCAGGGGGAGAGACCCAGTACTTC; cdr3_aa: CAWSGGRGSGGETQYF
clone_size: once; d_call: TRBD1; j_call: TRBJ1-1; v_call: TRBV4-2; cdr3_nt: TGTGCCAGCAGCCAAGATTCTTACGCCGGGACAGAGAACACTGAAGCTTTCTTT; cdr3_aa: CASSQDSYAGTENTEAFF
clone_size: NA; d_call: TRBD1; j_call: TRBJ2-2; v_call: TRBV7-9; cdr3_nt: TGTGCCAGCAGCATACCGACAGGGCGGCGCACCGGGGAGCTGTTTTTT; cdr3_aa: CASSIPTGRRTGELFF
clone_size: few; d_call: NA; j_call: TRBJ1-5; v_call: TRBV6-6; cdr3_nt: TGTGCCAGCAGTTACTTGGGGCCTGACAATCAGCCCCAGCATTTT; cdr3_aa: CASSYLGPDNQPQHF
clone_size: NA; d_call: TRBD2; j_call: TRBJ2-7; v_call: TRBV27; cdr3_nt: TGTGCCAGCAGTAAACTAGCGGGGAGAGACTACGAGCAGTACTTC; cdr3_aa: CASSKLAGRDYEQYF
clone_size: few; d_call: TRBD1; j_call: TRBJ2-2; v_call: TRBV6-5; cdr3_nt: TGTGCCAGCAGTCCGGACAGGGAGAACACCGGGGAGCTGTTTTTT; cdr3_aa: CASSPDRENTGELFF
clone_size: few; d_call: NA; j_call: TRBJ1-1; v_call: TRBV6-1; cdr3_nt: TGTGCCAGCAGTGAAGCTTCCAGGGACACTGAAGCTTTCTTT; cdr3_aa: CASSEASRDTEAFF
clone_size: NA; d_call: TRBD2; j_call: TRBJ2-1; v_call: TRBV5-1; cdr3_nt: TGCGCCAGCAGCTTGACGAGCGGGGGGTACAATGAGCAGTTCTTC; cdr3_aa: CASSLTSGGYNEQFF
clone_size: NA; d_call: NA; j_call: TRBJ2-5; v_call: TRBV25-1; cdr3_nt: TGTGCCAGCAGTTCCCCCGGACTTTCGGGGACCCAGTACTTC; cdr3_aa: CASSSPGLSGTQYF
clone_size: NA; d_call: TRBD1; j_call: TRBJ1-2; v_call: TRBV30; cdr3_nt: TGTGCCTGGAGTGTGGGCGGGACAGGGGGGAACGCTAACTATGGCTACACCTTC; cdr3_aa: CAWSVGGTGGNANYGYTF
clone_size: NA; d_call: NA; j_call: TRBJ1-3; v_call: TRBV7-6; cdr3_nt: TGTGCCAGCAGCCTCGGACAGTCTGGAAACACCATATATTTT; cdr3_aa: CASSLGQSGNTIYF
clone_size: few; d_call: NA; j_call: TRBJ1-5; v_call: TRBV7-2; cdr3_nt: TGTGCCAGCAGCTTAGCACGTGCCACCCAGCAGCCCCAGCATTTT; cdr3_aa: CASSLARATQQPQHF
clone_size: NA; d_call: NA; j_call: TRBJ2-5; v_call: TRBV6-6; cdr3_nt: TGTGCCAGCAGTCCTCCAGGGGCCCGGGAGACCCAGTACTTC; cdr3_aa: CASSPPGARETQYF
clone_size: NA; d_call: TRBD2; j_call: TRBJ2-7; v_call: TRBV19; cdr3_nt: TGTGCCAGTAGTATTACTAGCGGGGGGGCCTACGAGCAGTACTTC; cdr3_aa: CASSITSGGAYEQYF
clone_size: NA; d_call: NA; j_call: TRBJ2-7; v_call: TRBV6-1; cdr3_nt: TGTGCCAGCTCTCTCCTTCTTCAGGGTACCCACGAGCAGTACTTC; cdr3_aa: CASSLLLQGTHEQYF
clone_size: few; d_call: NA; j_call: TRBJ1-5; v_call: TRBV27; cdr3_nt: TGTGCCAGCAGACACGGTTATCGGGGGAATCAGCCCCAGCATTTT; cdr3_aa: CASRHGYRGNQPQHF
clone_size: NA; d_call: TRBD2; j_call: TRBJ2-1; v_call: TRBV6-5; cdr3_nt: TGTGCCAGCAGTCTGGGGAGGGGTAATGAGCAGTTCTTC; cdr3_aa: CASSLGRGNEQFF
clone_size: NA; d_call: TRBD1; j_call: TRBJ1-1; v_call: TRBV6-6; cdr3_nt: TGTGCCTGCACCGGGACAGGGAGGTTCGCTGAAGCTTTCTTT; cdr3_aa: CACTGTGRFAEAFF
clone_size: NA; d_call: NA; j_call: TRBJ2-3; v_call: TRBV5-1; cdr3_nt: TGCGCCAGCAGCTTGGGTTCTTCTCGTAGCACAGATACGCAGTATTTT; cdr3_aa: CASSLGSSRSTDTQYF
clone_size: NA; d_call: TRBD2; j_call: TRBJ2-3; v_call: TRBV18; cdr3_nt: TGTGCCAGCTCACCATCAGACAGCGGGGGGGCCAGTGTGACAGATACGCAGTATTTT; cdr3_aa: CASSPSDSGGASVTDTQYF
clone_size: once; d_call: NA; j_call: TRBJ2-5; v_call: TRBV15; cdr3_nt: TGTGCCACCAGCAGAGCCCCGACTCAGGGGGAGACCCAGTACTTC; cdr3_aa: CATSRAPTQGETQYF
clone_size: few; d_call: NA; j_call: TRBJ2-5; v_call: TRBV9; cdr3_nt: TGTGCCAGCAGCGTAGAGGGGGGGGGAGAGACCCAGTACTTC; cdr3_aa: CASSVEGGGETQYF
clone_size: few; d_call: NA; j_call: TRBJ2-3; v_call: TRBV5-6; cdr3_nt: TGTGCCAGCAGCTTGCGCGGGTTAGCTAGCACAGATACGCAGTATTTT; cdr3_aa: CASSLRGLASTDTQYF
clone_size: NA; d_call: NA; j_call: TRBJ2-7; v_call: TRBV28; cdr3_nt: TGTGCCAGCTCAGGGGTCTCCTACGAGCAGTACTTC; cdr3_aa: CASSGVSYEQYF
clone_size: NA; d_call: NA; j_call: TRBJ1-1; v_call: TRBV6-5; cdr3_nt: TGTGCCAGCAGTTACGCCCTGGACATCAACACTGAAGCTTTCTTT; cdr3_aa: CASSYALDINTEAFF
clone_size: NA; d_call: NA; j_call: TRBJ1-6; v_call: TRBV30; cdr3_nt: TGTGCCTGGAGTAACGGGGGGAATGCTCCCTATAATTCACCCCTCCACTTT; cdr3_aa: CAWSNGGNAPYNSPLHF
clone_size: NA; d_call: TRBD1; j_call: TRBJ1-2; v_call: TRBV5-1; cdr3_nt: TGCGCCAGCAGCCCAGGGGGCGAGTTCTATGGCTACACCTTC; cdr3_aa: CASSPGGEFYGYTF
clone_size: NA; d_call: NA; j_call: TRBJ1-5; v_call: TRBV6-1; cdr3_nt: TGTGCCAGCAGTGAAGTTTCAGGGAATCAGCCCCAGCATTTT; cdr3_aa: CASSEVSGNQPQHF
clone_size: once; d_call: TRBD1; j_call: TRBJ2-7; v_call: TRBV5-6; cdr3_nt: TGTGCCAGCAGCTTGAATCCAGGGACAGGGGGCGAGCAGTACTTC; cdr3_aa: CASSLNPGTGGEQYF